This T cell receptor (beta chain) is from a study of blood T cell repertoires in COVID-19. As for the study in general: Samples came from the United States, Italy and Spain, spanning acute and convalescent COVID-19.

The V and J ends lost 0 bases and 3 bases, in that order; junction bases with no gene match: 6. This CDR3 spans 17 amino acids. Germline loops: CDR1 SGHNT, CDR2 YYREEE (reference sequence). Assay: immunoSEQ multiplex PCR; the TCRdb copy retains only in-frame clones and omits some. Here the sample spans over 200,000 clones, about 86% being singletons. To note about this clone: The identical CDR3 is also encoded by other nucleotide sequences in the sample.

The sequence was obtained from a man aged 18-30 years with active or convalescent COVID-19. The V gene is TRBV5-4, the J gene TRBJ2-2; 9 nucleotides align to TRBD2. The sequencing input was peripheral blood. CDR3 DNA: TGTGCCAGCAGCTTGGGGCGCGGGGGGGAGGACACCGGGGAGCTGTTTTTT. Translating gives CASSLGRGGEDTGELFF. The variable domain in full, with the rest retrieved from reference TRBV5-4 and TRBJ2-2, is ETGVTQSPTHLIKTRGQQVTLRCSSQSGHNTVSWYQQALGQGPQFIFQYYREEENGRGNFPPRFSGLQFPNYSSELNVNALELDDSALYLCASSLGRGGEDTGELFFGEGSRLTVL.